The 18 T cell receptor beta chains given below trace back to one sample, sequenced in a study of tumor and adjacent non-tumor tissue in lung cancer. Three rounds of nested PCR, following a modified ARM-PCR protocol, produced the TCRbeta library. One entry per CDR3 protein results from TCRdb running MiXCR on the multiplex PCR reads. The repertoire includes some 90,000 distinct CDR3 sequences, approximately 57% of them detected once, and roughly 15% sits in the top ten. RNA was extracted from bulk tissue without any cell sorting. The sample taken for sequencing was lung tumor tissue. These receptors all come from an older man with non-small cell lung cancer.

Points on this clonotype: The junction differs from germline at one of its ends, possibly a read error. The chain carries TRBV4-1 and TRBJ1-5; D is uncertain. The CDR3 sequence is 15 residues long. In germline, CDR1 is MGHRA, CDR2 YSYEKL. The CDR3 sequence: CPSIPRERGNLPQHF. The CDR3 nucleotides are TGCCCCAGCATTCCCCGAGAAAGAGGCAATCTGCCCCAGCATTTT.

For this clonotype: Because it lacks the conserved phenylalanine or tryptophan at the end, this CDR3 is likely a read error. The chain combines TRBV11-2 with TRBJ1-2, with a weak D call TRBD1 (6 bases). The V gene's germline CDR1 is SGHAT and CDR2 FQNNGV. The CDR3 is 14 amino acids. The CDR3 loop reads CASGLATGSRGYTL. The CDR3 bases are TGTGCCAGCGGCTTAGCGACAGGCTCGAGAGGCTACACCTTA.

A word on this clonotype: Sequence at one end of the junction differs from germline and may be a read error. The J gene is TRBJ2-6, the V gene TRBV24-1, with D perhaps being TRBD1 or TRBD2 (5 bases each). Per germline, CDR1 KGHDR and CDR2 SFDVKD. CDR3 size: 14 residues. The CDR3 region is CAIERSLGANALTF. For the CDR3, the DNA is TGTGCCATCGAGCGGAGTCTCGGGGCCAACGCCCTGACTTTC.

This clonotype was counted many times. V gene TRBV29-1 combines with J gene TRBJ1-5; possible D gene TRBD1, 6 bases. CDR1 is SQVTM and CDR2 is ANQGSEA in the germline V gene. V lost 6 bases to trimming and J lost 5 bases, with 11 bases between them. CDR3 length: 12 residues. The CDR3 loop reads CSVRQEDQPQHF. In DNA, the CDR3 is TGCAGCGTCCGACAGGAGGATCAGCCCCAGCATTTT.

The chain combines TRBV2 with TRBJ2-7; 8 nucleotides agree with TRBD1. The CDR3 extends over 14 amino acids. Germline V lookup: CDR1 SNHLY, CDR2 FYNNEI. V dropped 5 bases and J dropped 4; count of bases not matched to a gene: 7. CDR3 protein: CASSRSGQVYEQYF. In DNA, the CDR3 is TGTGCCAGCAGTAGATCGGGACAGGTGTACGAGCAGTACTTC.

The rearrangement joins TRBV28 to TRBJ1-2; tentative D call: TRBD1 (6 bases). There are 17 residues in the CDR3. V lost 2 bases and J 4 bases, leaving 20 bases between the germline ends. Germline V CDR1 and CDR2: MDHEN, SYDVKM. Here the CDR3 reads CASSLIMGHRVFYGYTF. CDR3 nucleotide sequence: TGTGCCAGCAGTTTAATAATGGGCCACAGGGTTTTCTATGGCTACACCTTC.

Worth noting for this clonotype: Because it lacks the conserved phenylalanine or tryptophan at the end, this CDR3 is likely a read error. The rearrangement joins TRBV11-1 to TRBJ2-7, with D perhaps TRBD1 (5 bases). Germline V gene lookup returns CDR1 SGHAT and CDR2 FQDESV (reference sequence). With 8 bases removed from V and 6 bases from J, the gap between germline ends came to 20 bases. The CDR3 has 14 residues. The CDR3 protein is CASGSAPKGIEQYI. The CDR3, as DNA: TGTGCCAGCGGCTCAGCTCCCAAGGGGATCGAGCAGTACATC.

V usage is TRBV29-1 and J usage is TRBJ1-1; D gene uncertain. The CDR3 covers 11 residues. Trimming removed 8 bases from V and 3 bases from J, with 10 bases in between. Germline CDR1 SQVTM, CDR2 ANQGSEA. This CDR3 is CSFQVYTEAFF. Written as DNA, the CDR3 is TGCAGCTTCCAGGTGTACACTGAAGCTTTCTTT.

The rearrangement uses TRBV5-1 and TRBJ2-6, with D perhaps assigned TRBD1 or TRBD2 (6 bases each). The CDR3 extends over 18 amino acids. Germline CDR1 reads SGHRS; CDR2 reads YFSETQ. V lost 3 bases and J lost 4, with 20 bases in between. Written as DNA, the CDR3 is TGCGCCAGCAGCTGGGGGGCGCCGTTAGCGAGGGGGGCCAACGTCCTGACTTTC. Translation: CASSWGAPLARGANVLTF. Full variable domain (rest looked up from reference TRBV5-1 and TRBJ2-6): KAGVTQTPRYLIKTRGQQVTLSCSPISGHRSVSWYQQTPGQGLQFLFEYFSETQRNKGNFPGRFSGRQFSNSRSEMNVSTLELGDSALYLCASSWGAPLARGANVLTFGAGSRLTVL.

Turning to this clonotype: A read error may produce the germline difference seen at one junction end. V and J are TRBV5-6 and TRBJ2-1; maybe TRBD1 (6 bases). The CDR3 consists of 13 residues. Germline V lookup: CDR1 SGHDT, CDR2 YYEEEE. CDR3 sequence reads: CASSLGPQGSELF. The CDR3 coding sequence is TGTGCCAGCAGCTTGGGCCCCCAGGGGTCGGAGCTCTTC. Filled out from reference TRBV5-6 and TRBJ2-1, the complete variable domain reads DAGVTQSPTHLIKTRGQQVTLRCSPKSGHDTVSWYQQALGQGPQFIFQYYEEEERQRGNFPDRFSGHQFPNYSSELNVNALLLGDSALYLCASSLGPQGSELFGPGTRLTVL.

This clonotype has a single count. This CDR3 fails to terminate in the conserved phenylalanine or tryptophan, so it likely reflects a read error. CDR3 sequence reads: CASFGPPPNTEAFL. The CDR3 nucleotides read TGTGCCAGCTTTGGTCCTCCTCCTAACACTGAGGCTTTCCTT. The genes are TRBV6-6 and TRBJ1-1; no firm D call. CDR1 MNHNY and CDR2 SVGAGI come from the germline V gene (reference sequence). The CDR3 sequence is 14 residues long.

The gene calls are TRBV7-2 and TRBJ2-7; 7 bases agree with TRBD1. Germline CDR1 SGHTA, CDR2 FQGNSA. The CDR3 contains 15 residues. Trimming took 5 bases from V and 1 from J; bases not matched to a gene: 8. The CDR3 sequence is CASSHHRGGSYEQYF. In DNA form, the CDR3 reads TGTGCCAGCAGCCACCACAGGGGTGGATCCTACGAGCAGTACTTC.

V and J are TRBV11-1 and TRBJ2-1; 10 nucleotides agree with TRBD2. There are 17 residues in the CDR3. The germline V gene has CDR1 SGHAT and CDR2 FQDESV (reference sequence). The CDR3 DNA sequence: TGTGTCAGTAGCCTCCCGCGGGCTAGCGGGAGTTCGGATGAGCAGTTCTTC. Amino acid sequence: CVSSLPRASGSSDEQFF.

This clonotype was counted a few times. The CDR3 DNA reads as TGTGCCAGCATGTACAGCGTACTCTATAATTCACCCCTCCACTTT. Translating it yields CASMYSVLYNSPLHF. The chain is built from TRBV27 and TRBJ1-6; D is unclear. Germline V gene sequence: CDR1 MNHEY, CDR2 SMNVEV (reference sequence). The V gene lost 7 bases and the J gene lost 3 bases, with 13 bases spanning the gap. This CDR3 contains 15 residues.

Concerning this clonotype itself: With a much larger clone just one base away, this may be a read error. The rearrangement links TRBV10-2 to TRBJ1-6, with D perhaps TRBD1 (5 bases). Trimming cost V 7 bases and J 2 bases, with 18 bases left between them. The CDR3 covers 17 residues. Germline V gives CDR1 WSHSY, CDR2 SAAADI. CDR3 nucleotides: TGCGCCAGCACCGACCTGCAGGACACGGCCTATAATTCACCCCTCCACTTT. Translating gives CASTDLQDTAYNSPLHF.

The chain has TRBV13 and TRBJ2-1, with 11 bases identical to TRBD2. The germline gives CDR1 PRHDT, CDR2 FYEKMQ (reference sequence). The V and J ends lost 4 bases and 2 bases, in that order; junction bases with no gene match: 4. The CDR3 sequence is 16 residues long. CDR3 nucleotides: TGTGCCAGCAGCTGGGAACTAGCGGGAGCCTACAATGAGCAGTTCTTC. This gives the protein CASSWELAGAYNEQFF.

This clonotype was recorded many times. The chain carries TRBV6-1 and TRBJ2-1; D is unresolved. V was cut by 9 bases and J by 8 bases, with 5 bases left in between. The CDR3 consists of 9 residues. Germline V gene lookup returns CDR1 MNHNS and CDR2 SASEGT. The CDR3 is CASSYEQFF. DNA for the CDR3: TGTGCCAGTAGTTATGAGCAGTTCTTC.

A note on this clonotype: Its ends do not fully match the called genes, so a read error is possible. DNA of the CDR3: TGTGCCAGCATGGACATGTCTCTCTCTCCCTACGAACAGTACTTC. Translation: CASMDMSLSPYEQYF. The V gene is TRBV28, the J gene TRBJ2-7, with D perhaps matching TRBD1 (5 bases). The CDR3 runs 15 residues. CDR1 is MDHEN, CDR2 SYDVKM, per germline.